The T cell receptor beta chain under discussion was sequenced for a study of blood T cells in healthy people across ages. This clonotype showed up just a few times. CDR3 size: 14 residues. V dropped 0 bases and J dropped 6 bases, with 9 bases sitting between them. Germline CDR1 and CDR2: MNHEY and SMNVEV (reference sequence). It was with a sample-barcoded 5' primer and a J-beta primer mix that a second PCR of roughly 6 to 12 cycles was run. Each CDR3 protein is one row after TCRdb ran MiXCR on the 5' RACE reads. This sample has over 1.5 million distinct CDR3 sequences; roughly 52% occur once, and the top ten carry around 2.1%.

This clonotype was sampled from a woman in her 40s in good health. The chain joins TRBV27 to TRBJ2-1; no clear D. Specimen: blood. The CDR3 reads CASSLSAYPNEQFF. The CDR3 bases are TGTGCCAGCAGTTTATCTGCATATCCCAATGAGCAGTTCTTC.